This TCR beta chain was sequenced during a study of blood T cell repertoires in COVID-19. Study as a whole: Researchers got acute and convalescent COVID-19 samples from the United States, Italy and Spain.

Only in-frame clones appear in the TCRdb table, and some are missing; sequencing was by immunoSEQ multiplex PCR. The table lists 100,000 to 150,000 clones, roughly 84% of them singletons. This clone was observed a few times. V lost 3 bases to trimming and J lost 9 bases, with 9 bases between them. The CDR3 sequence is 12 residues long. Germline CDR1 reads SEHNR; CDR2 reads FQNEAQ (reference sequence). The origin of this receptor is a woman aged 80 or older with acute or convalescent COVID-19. The chain carries TRBV7-9 and TRBJ2-1; possible D gene TRBD2, 7 bases. Material for sequencing was peripheral blood. The CDR3 is CASSLGGREQFF. CDR3 DNA: TGTGCCAGCAGCTTGGGGGGGCGTGAGCAGTTCTTC.